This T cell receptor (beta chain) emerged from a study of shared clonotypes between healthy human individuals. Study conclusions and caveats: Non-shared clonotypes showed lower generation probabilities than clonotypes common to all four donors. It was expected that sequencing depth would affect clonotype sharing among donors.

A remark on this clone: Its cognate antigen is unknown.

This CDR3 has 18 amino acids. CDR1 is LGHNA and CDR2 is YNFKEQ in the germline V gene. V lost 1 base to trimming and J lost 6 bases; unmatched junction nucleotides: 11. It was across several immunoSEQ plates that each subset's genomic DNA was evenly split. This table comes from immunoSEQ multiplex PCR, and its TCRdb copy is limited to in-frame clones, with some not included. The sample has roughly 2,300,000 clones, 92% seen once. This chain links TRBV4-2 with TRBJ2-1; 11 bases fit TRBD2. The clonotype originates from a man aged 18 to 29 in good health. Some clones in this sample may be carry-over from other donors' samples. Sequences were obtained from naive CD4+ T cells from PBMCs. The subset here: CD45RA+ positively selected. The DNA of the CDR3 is TGTGCCAGCAGCCAAGTCAACCTAGCGGGAGGAAGAGGCAATGAGCAGTTCTTC. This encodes CASSQVNLAGGRGNEQFF.